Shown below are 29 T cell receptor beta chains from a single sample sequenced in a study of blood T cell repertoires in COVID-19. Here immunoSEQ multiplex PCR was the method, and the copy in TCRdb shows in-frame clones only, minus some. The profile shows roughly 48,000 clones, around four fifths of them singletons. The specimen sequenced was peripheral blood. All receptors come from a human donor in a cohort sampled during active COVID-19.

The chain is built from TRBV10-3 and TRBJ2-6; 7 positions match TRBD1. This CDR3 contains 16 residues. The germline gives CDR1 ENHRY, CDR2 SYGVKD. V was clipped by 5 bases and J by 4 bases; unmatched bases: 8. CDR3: CAISRQGESGANVLTF. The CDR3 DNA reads TGTGCCATCAGTAGGCAGGGGGAGAGCGGGGCCAACGTCCTGACTTTC.

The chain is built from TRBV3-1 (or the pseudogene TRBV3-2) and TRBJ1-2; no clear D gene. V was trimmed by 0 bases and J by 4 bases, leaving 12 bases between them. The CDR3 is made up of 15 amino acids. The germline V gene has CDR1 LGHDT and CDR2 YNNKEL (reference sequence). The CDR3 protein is CASSQDWRAAYGYTF. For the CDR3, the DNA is TGTGCCAGCAGCCAAGATTGGAGGGCAGCCTATGGCTACACCTTC.

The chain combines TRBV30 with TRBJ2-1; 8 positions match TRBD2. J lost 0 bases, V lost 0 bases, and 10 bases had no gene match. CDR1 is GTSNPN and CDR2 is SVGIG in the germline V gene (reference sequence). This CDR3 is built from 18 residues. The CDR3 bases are TGTGCCTGGAGTGTATATGCGGGGGGCGGGAGCTCCTACAATGAGCAGTTCTTC. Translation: CAWSVYAGGGSSYNEQFF. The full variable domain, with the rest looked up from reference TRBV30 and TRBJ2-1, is SQTIHQWPATLVQPVGSPLSLECTVEGTSNPNLYWYRQAAGRGLQLLFYSVGIGQISSEVPQNLSASRPQDRQFILSSKKLLLSDSGFYLCAWSVYAGGGSSYNEQFFGPGTRLTVL.

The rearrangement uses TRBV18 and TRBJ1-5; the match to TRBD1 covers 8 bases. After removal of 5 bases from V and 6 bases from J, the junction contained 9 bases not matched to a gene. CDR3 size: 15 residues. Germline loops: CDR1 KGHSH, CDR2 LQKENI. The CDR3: CASSFSGGAFQPQHF. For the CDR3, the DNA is TGTGCCAGCTCATTTTCAGGGGGCGCGTTTCAGCCCCAGCATTTT.

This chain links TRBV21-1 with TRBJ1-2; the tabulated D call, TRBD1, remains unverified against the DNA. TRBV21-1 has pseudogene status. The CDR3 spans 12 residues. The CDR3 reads CAGQGGVYGYTF. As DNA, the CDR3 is TGTGCCGGACAGGGTGGGGTCTATGGCTACACCTTC.

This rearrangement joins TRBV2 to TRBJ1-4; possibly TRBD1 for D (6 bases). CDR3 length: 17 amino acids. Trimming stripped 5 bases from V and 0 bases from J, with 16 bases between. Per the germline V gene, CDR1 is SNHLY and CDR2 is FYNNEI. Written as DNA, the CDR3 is TGTGCCAGCAGTCTACCGGGACACCTTGCAACTAATGAAAAACTGTTTTTT. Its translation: CASSLPGHLATNEKLFF.

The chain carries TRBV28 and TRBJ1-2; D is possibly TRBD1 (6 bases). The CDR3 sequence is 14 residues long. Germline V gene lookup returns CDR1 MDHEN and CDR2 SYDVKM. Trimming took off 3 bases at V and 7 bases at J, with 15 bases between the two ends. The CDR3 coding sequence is TGTGCCAGCAGTTTTTCAGGACAGCTGGGTGGCTACACCTTC. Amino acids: CASSFSGQLGGYTF.

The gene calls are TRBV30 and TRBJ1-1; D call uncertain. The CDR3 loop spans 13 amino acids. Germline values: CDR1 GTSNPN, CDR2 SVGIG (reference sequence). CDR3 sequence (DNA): TGTGTTACGAGGTTAGCATCGGGCACTGAAGCTTTCTTT. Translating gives CVTRLASGTEAFF.

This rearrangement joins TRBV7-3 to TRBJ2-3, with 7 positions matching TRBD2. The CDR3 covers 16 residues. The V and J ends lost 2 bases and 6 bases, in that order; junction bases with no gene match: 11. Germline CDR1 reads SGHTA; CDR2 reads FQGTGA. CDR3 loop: CASSLGGTTQTDTQYF. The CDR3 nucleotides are TGTGCCAGCAGCTTAGGGGGGACTACTCAGACTGATACGCAGTATTTT.

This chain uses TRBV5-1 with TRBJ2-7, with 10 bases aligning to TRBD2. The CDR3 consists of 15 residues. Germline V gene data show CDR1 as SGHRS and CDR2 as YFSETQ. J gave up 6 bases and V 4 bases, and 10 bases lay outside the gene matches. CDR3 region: CASSLSAGGTGEQYF. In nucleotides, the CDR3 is TGCGCCAGCAGCCTATCAGCGGGGGGGACAGGCGAGCAGTACTTC.

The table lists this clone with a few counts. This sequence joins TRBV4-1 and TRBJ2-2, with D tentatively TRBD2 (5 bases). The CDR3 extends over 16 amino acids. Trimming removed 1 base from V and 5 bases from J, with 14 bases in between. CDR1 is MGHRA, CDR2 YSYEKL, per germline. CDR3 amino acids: CASSQGGMGPTGELFF. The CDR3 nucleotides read TGCGCCAGCAGCCAAGGAGGGATGGGTCCTACCGGGGAGCTGTTTTTT.

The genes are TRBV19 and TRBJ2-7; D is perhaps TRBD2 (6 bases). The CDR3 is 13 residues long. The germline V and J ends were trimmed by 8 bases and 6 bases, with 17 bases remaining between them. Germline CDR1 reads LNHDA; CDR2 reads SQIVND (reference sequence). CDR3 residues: CASFGGGGGEQYF. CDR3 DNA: TGTGCCAGTTTCGGGGGAGGCGGTGGCGAGCAGTACTTC.

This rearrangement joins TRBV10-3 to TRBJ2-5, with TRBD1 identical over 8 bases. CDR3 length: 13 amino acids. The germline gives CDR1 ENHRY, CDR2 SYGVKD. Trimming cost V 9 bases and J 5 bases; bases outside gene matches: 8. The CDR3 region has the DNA TGTGCCATTTCCGGGACAGGTTACGAGACCCAGTACTTC. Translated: CAISGTGYETQYF.

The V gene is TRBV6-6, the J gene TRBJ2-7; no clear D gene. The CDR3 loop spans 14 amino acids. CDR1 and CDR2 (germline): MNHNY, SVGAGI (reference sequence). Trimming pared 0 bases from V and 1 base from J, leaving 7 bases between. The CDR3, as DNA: TGTGCCAGCAGTTACTCAGGAGCTTCCTACGAGCAGTACTTC. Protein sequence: CASSYSGASYEQYF.

The CDR3, as DNA: TGTGCCAGCACAGGGTTGGGGGAGCAGTACTTC. Protein: CASTGLGEQYF. V and J are TRBV6-5 and TRBJ2-7; maybe TRBD1 (5 bases). There are 11 residues in the CDR3. Germline V gene data show CDR1 as MNHEY and CDR2 as SVGAGI. The V end was cut by 7 bases, the J end by 7 bases, with 11 bases between.

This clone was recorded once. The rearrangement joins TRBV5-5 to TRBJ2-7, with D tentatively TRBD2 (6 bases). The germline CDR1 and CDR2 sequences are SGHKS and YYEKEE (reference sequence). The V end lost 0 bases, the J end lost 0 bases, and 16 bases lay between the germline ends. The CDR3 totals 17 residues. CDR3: CASSLAGLRGSSYEQYF. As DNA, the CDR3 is TGTGCCAGCAGCTTGGCGGGTCTGCGGGGAAGCTCCTACGAGCAGTACTTC.

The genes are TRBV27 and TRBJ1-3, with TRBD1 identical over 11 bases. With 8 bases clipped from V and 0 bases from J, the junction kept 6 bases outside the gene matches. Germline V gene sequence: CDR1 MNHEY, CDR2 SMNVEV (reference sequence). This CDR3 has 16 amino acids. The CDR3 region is CASARTGGFSGNTIYF. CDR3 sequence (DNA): TGTGCCAGCGCACGGACAGGGGGCTTCTCTGGAAACACCATATATTTT.

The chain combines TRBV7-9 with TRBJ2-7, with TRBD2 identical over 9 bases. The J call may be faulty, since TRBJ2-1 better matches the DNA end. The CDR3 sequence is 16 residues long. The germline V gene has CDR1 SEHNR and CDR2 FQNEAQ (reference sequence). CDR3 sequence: CASSLGLAGTHNEQFF. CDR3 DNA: TGTGCCAGCAGCTTAGGGCTAGCGGGGACCCACAATGAGCAGTTCTTC.

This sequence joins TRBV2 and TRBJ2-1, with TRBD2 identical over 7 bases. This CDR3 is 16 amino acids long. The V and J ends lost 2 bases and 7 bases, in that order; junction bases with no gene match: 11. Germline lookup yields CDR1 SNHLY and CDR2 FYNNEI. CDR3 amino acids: CASSEWGLSSRNEQFF. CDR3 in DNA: TGTGCCAGCAGTGAATGGGGACTAAGTTCGAGGAATGAGCAGTTCTTC.

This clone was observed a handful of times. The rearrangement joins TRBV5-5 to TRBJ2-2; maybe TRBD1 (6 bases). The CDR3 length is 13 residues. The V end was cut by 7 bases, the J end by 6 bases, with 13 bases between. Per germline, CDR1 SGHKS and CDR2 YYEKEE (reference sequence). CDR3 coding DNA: TGTGCCAGCGTCTCACAGGGCCCCGGGGAGCTGTTTTTT. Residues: CASVSQGPGELFF.

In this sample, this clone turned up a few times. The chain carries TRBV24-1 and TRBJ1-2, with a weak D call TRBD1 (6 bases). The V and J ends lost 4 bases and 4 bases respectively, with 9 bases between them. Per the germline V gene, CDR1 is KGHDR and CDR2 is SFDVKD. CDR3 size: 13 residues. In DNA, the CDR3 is TGTGCCACCAGTGAGGACAGCTTCTATGGCTACACCTTC. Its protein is CATSEDSFYGYTF.

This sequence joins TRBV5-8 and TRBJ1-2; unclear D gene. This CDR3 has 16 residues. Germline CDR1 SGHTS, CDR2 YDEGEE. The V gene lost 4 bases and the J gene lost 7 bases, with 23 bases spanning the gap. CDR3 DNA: TGTGCCAGCAGCCGTACCCAATCGGTAAAATTCCGTGGCTACACCTTC. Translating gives CASSRTQSVKFRGYTF.

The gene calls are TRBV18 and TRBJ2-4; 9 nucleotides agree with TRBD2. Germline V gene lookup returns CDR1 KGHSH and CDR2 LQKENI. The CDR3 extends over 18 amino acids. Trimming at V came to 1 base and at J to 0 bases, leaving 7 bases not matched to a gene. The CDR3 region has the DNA TGTGCCAGCTCACCACGCCTAGCGGGGAATTTAGCCAAAAACATTCAGTACTTC. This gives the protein CASSPRLAGNLAKNIQYF.

The CDR3 is CATSDPTRRDEQFF. CDR3 DNA sequence: TGTGCCACCAGTGATCCGACGCGGAGGGATGAGCAGTTCTTC. This chain links TRBV24-1 with TRBJ2-1, with a tentative D call TRBD2 (6 bases). This CDR3 comprises 14 residues. Germline loops: CDR1 KGHDR, CDR2 SFDVKD. V lost 3 bases and J 8 bases, leaving 13 bases between the germline ends.

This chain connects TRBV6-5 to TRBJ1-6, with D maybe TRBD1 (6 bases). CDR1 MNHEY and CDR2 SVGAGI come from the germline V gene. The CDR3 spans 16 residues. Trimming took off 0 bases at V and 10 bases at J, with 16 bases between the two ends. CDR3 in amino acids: CASSYSMGTGRSPLHF. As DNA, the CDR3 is TGTGCCAGCAGTTACTCGATGGGAACAGGGAGATCACCCCTCCACTTT.

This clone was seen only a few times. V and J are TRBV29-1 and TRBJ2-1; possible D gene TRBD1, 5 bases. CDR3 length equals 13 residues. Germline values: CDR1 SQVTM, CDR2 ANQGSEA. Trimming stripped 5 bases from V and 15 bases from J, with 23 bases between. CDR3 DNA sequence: TGCAGCGTTACGATCTCCCTAACAGGTGGATTGTTCTTC. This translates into CSVTISLTGGLFF.

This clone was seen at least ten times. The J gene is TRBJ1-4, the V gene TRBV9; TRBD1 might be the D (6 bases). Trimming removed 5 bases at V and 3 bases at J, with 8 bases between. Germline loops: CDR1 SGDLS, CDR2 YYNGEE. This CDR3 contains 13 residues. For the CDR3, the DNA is TGTGCCAGCAGTGGACAGTCTAATGAAAAACTGTTTTTT. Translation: CASSGQSNEKLFF.

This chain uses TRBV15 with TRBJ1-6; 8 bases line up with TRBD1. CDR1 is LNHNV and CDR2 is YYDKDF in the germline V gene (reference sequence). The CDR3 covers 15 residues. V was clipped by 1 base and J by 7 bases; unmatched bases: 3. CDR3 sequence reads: CATSRVGTGNSPLHF. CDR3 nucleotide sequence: TGTGCCACCAGCAGAGTTGGGACAGGCAATTCACCCCTCCACTTT.

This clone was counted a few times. The CDR3 spells CASSRHRDIRLETQYF. CDR3 DNA sequence: TGTGCCAGCAGTAGACACAGGGACATAAGGTTGGAGACCCAGTACTTC. This chain links TRBV27 with TRBJ2-5; tentatively, D is TRBD1 (6 bases). The CDR3 loop spans 16 amino acids. CDR1 MNHEY and CDR2 SMNVEV come from the germline V gene (reference sequence). V was pared by 5 bases and J by 5 bases, with 21 bases between.